Presented here are 24 T cell receptor beta chains from one specimen sequenced in a study of monozygotic twins with cystic fibrosis. Method: immunoSEQ multiplex PCR; TCRdb's copy keeps in-frame clones and lacks some. The sample contains roughly 32,000 clones, around 96% of which appear only once. The specimen was blood. These receptors were collected from a girl aged 2 to 9 with cystic fibrosis.

This rearrangement joins TRBV28 to TRBJ2-7; 7 nucleotides line up with TRBD2. The CDR3 is 15 amino acids. Germline V CDR1 and CDR2: MDHEN, SYDVKM. V shed 7 bases, J shed 6 bases, and the junction held 15 bases outside the gene matches. The CDR3 nucleotides read TGTGCCAGCAACCTAATCCGGGAGGTACTACGCGAGCAGTACTTC. Amino acid sequence: CASNLIREVLREQYF.

The genes are TRBV7-9 and TRBJ2-7; no clear D. This CDR3 region has 11 residues. Per germline, CDR1 SEHNR and CDR2 FQNEAQ (reference sequence). Trimming left V 8 bases short and J 3 bases short, with 8 bases between. CDR3 loop: CASSGNYEQYF. The CDR3 DNA follows: TGTGCCAGCTCTGGAAACTACGAGCAGTACTTC.

The chain uses TRBV11-1 and TRBJ2-1; the match to TRBD2 covers 11 bases. Trimming removed 0 bases from V and 1 base from J; junction bases left unmatched: 8. CDR1 is SGHAT, CDR2 FQDESV, per germline (reference sequence). The CDR3 runs 19 residues. CDR3 DNA sequence: TGTGCCAGCAGCTTAGCGTCGACTAGCGGGGATCCTTCCTACAATGAGCAGTTCTTC. This codes for CASSLASTSGDPSYNEQFF.

This clone was recorded only once. V gene TRBV5-5 combines with J gene TRBJ2-3; no reliable D call. Per germline, CDR1 SGHKS and CDR2 YYEKEE (reference sequence). Trimming removed 0 bases from V and 0 bases from J, with 5 bases in between. The CDR3 runs 14 residues. The CDR3 nucleotides are TGTGCCAGCAGCTTGGACTTCAGCACAGATACGCAGTATTTT. This codes for CASSLDFSTDTQYF.

V usage is TRBV7-3 and J usage is TRBJ2-1; D may be TRBD2 (5 bases). The CDR3 has 15 residues. The germline CDR1 and CDR2 sequences are SGHTA and FQGTGA. Trimming took 2 bases from V and 6 from J, leaving 14 bases between them. The DNA for the CDR3 is TGTGCCAGCAGCTTATTCGCGTCTCGGGGCAATGAGCAGTTCTTC. Encoded protein: CASSLFASRGNEQFF.

The chain uses TRBV6-5 and TRBJ1-2; D unresolved. The CDR3 runs 16 residues. The V gene lost 0 bases and the J gene lost 4 bases, with 15 bases spanning the gap. CDR1 MNHEY and CDR2 SVGAGI come from the germline V gene. The CDR3 coding sequence is TGTGCCAGCAGTTACTCGGGAAGGGCCCCCTTCTATGGCTACACCTTC. Protein product: CASSYSGRAPFYGYTF.

This clone appeared a single time. This rearrangement joins TRBV6-6 to TRBJ2-5; no firm D call. Per the germline V gene, CDR1 is MNHNY and CDR2 is SVGAGI (reference sequence). Trimming stripped 0 bases from V and 5 bases from J, with 10 bases between. This CDR3 is 14 amino acids long. The CDR3 coding sequence is TGTGCCAGCAGTTACTCCGGGCATAAGGAGACCCAGTACTTC. Its translation is CASSYSGHKETQYF.

Here the CDR3 DNA reads TGCGCCAGCAGCCACCTCAGGGGCGCCGGGGAGCTGTTTTTT. Translated, it gives CASSHLRGAGELFF. This chain joins TRBV4-1 and TRBJ2-2; D is possibly TRBD1 (6 bases). This CDR3 region has 14 residues. CDR1 and CDR2 (germline): MGHRA, YSYEKL. The V end was cut by 3 bases, the J end by 6 bases, with 11 bases between.

The chain links TRBV19 to TRBJ2-7; TRBD1 aligns across 9 bases. The CDR3 spans 15 residues. Trimming removed 5 bases from V and 3 bases from J; junction bases left unmatched: 8. Germline V gene sequence: CDR1 LNHDA, CDR2 SQIVND (reference sequence). DNA for the CDR3: TGTGCCAGTAGTCCAGCCGGGACAGGGTTCTACGAGCAGTACTTC. The encoded protein is CASSPAGTGFYEQYF.

V is TRBV27 and J is TRBJ1-2; D is undetermined. The length of the CDR3 is 16 residues. CDR1 MNHEY and CDR2 SMNVEV come from the germline V gene (reference sequence). V was cut by 5 bases and J by 4 bases, with 20 bases left in between. The CDR3 here is CASSPRGQPKGYGYTF. The DNA of the CDR3 is TGTGCCAGCAGTCCCAGAGGCCAACCTAAGGGCTATGGCTACACCTTC.

Written as DNA, the CDR3 is TGTGCCAGCACCTCGACCCCGGGGTTCTATGGCTACACCTTC. Translation: CASTSTPGFYGYTF. The chain has TRBV21-1 and TRBJ1-2. TRBV21-1 is designated a pseudogene. CDR3 length: 14 residues.

The genes are TRBV30 and TRBJ1-2, with D unresolved. This CDR3 region has 13 residues. Trimming pared 2 bases from V and 0 bases from J, leaving 7 bases between. In germline, CDR1 is GTSNPN, CDR2 SVGIG (reference sequence). CDR3 region: CAWSRGANYGYTF. CDR3 nucleotide sequence: TGTGCCTGGAGTCGTGGGGCTAACTATGGCTACACCTTC.

The chain is built from TRBV12-5 and TRBJ1-2; D is possibly TRBD1 (5 bases). Trimming cost V 1 base and J 6 bases, with 15 bases left between them. CDR1 LGHNT and CDR2 FRNRAP come from the germline V gene. The CDR3 runs to 15 residues. CDR3 residues: CASGLDLTGRHGYTF. CDR3 in DNA: TGTGCTAGTGGTTTGGATTTAACGGGACGACATGGCTACACCTTC.

The chain joins TRBV15 to TRBJ1-4, with a tentative D call TRBD1 (6 bases). V was trimmed by 5 bases and J by 3 bases, leaving 16 bases between them. The CDR3 runs 16 residues. Per germline, CDR1 LNHNV and CDR2 YYDKDF (reference sequence). In DNA, the CDR3 is TGTGCCACCAGCCCGCGACAGGTACGGCCTAATGAAAAACTGTTTTTT. This codes for CATSPRQVRPNEKLFF.

This clone was recorded only once. This chain links TRBV25-1 with TRBJ1-1; D is ambiguous. V lost 1 base, J lost 0 bases, and 12 bases lay in between. The CDR3 sequence is 16 residues long. Per the germline V gene, CDR1 is MGHDK and CDR2 is SYGVNS. The CDR3: CASSELREAMNTEAFF. CDR3 bases: TGTGCCAGCAGTGAATTGAGGGAGGCCATGAACACTGAAGCTTTCTTT.

The V gene is TRBV5-4, the J gene TRBJ1-1, with D possibly matching TRBD1 (5 bases). The ends were cut back, 0 bases at V and 5 bases at J, with 14 bases in the middle. The germline V gene has CDR1 SGHNT and CDR2 YYREEE (reference sequence). The CDR3 contains 15 residues. In nucleotides, the CDR3 is TGTGCCAGCAGCTTGGGGGGACGAGGTGCTACTGAAGCTTTCTTT. Translation: CASSLGGRGATEAFF. Filled out from reference TRBV5-4 and TRBJ1-1, the complete variable domain reads ETGVTQSPTHLIKTRGQQVTLRCSSQSGHNTVSWYQQALGQGPQFIFQYYREEENGRGNFPPRFSGLQFPNYSSELNVNALELDDSALYLCASSLGGRGATEAFFGQGTRLTVV.

The V and J genes are TRBV30 and TRBJ1-1, with D unclear. This CDR3 comprises 12 residues. V lost 0 bases and J lost 8, with 10 bases in between. Germline V gives CDR1 GTSNPN, CDR2 SVGIG (reference sequence). This CDR3 is CAWSVRPEEAFF. CDR3 in DNA: TGTGCCTGGAGTGTCCGACCTGAAGAAGCTTTCTTT.

The chain carries TRBV5-1 and TRBJ2-5; tentatively, D is TRBD1 (5 bases). This CDR3 contains 17 residues. Per germline, CDR1 SGHRS and CDR2 YFSETQ. Trimming pared 0 bases from V and 0 bases from J, leaving 15 bases between. The CDR3 loop is CASSLAGTGVYQETQYF. The CDR3 DNA follows: TGCGCCAGCAGCTTGGCCGGAACAGGAGTGTACCAAGAGACCCAGTACTTC. The full variable domain, rest sourced from reference TRBV5-1 and TRBJ2-5, is KAGVTQTPRYLIKTRGQQVTLSCSPISGHRSVSWYQQTPGQGLQFLFEYFSETQRNKGNFPGRFSGRQFSNSRSEMNVSTLELGDSALYLCASSLAGTGVYQETQYFGPGTRLLVL.

The chain employs TRBV19 and TRBJ2-6; TRBD2 might be the D (5 bases). This CDR3 spans 20 amino acids. Germline lookup yields CDR1 LNHDA and CDR2 SQIVND (reference sequence). V lost 0 bases and J 0 bases, leaving 18 bases between the germline ends. The CDR3 reads CASSIEYWGEVPSGANVLTF. The CDR3 coding sequence is TGTGCCAGTAGTATAGAATACTGGGGAGAAGTTCCCTCTGGGGCCAACGTCCTGACTTTC.

The CDR3 DNA sequence: TGTGCCAGCAGCTTGGGGGGCGGGAAAGAGACCCAGTACTTC. Translated: CASSLGGGKETQYF. The rearrangement uses TRBV5-4 and TRBJ2-5; tentative D call: TRBD2 (6 bases). The CDR3 sequence is 14 residues long. CDR1 is SGHNT, CDR2 YYREEE, per germline (reference sequence). Trimming took 0 bases from V and 3 from J, leaving 9 bases between them.

This sequence joins TRBV27 and TRBJ2-1; no clear D gene. The CDR3 contains 14 residues. The V and J ends lost 4 bases and 3 bases respectively, with 10 bases between them. Germline V gene sequence: CDR1 MNHEY, CDR2 SMNVEV (reference sequence). CDR3: CASSYLSDYNEQFF. The CDR3 bases are TGTGCCAGCAGTTATCTCTCGGACTACAATGAGCAGTTCTTC.

This clone was counted a single time. This chain links TRBV18 with TRBJ1-5; perhaps TRBD1 as D (5 bases). The CDR3 has 14 amino acids. Trimming removed 3 bases at V and 7 bases at J, with 13 bases between. Germline V CDR1 and CDR2: KGHSH, LQKENI. The CDR3 DNA follows: TGTGCCAGCTCACCGGCCAGGGAGGGCCAGCCCCAGCATTTT. Its translation is CASSPAREGQPQHF.

The count of this clone is one. The chain carries TRBV6-6 and TRBJ1-1; 7 bases align to TRBD1. Germline CDR1 is MNHNY and CDR2 is SVGAGI (reference sequence). The V and J ends lost 6 bases and 5 bases, in that order; junction bases with no gene match: 9. This CDR3 comprises 14 residues. CDR3 in amino acids: CASSLTGTGTEAFF. The CDR3 nucleotides are TGTGCCAGCAGCTTGACAGGGACGGGGACTGAAGCTTTCTTT.

The chain joins TRBV6-6 to TRBJ2-1; 8 bases align to TRBD2. V lost 4 bases to trimming and J lost 8 bases; unmatched junction nucleotides: 10. The germline gives CDR1 MNHNY, CDR2 SVGAGI (reference sequence). CDR3 length equals 15 residues. CDR3 coding DNA: TGTGCCAGCAGTTCAACTAGCGGAGGTAGGGATGAGCAGTTCTTC. Protein sequence: CASSSTSGGRDEQFF.